This TCR beta chain was captured in a study of identical twins. This clonotype has more than one count but fewer than ten. What it recognizes is unknown. Study conclusions and caveats: Twin-shared out-of-frame alpha sequences were enriched for low generation probability. Abundant cord blood beta clonotypes carried fewer insertions; memory repertoires showed none. The authors drew conclusions from cross-sectional statistical analysis rather than following the same donors.

TCRdb re-analysed the 5' RACE reads in MiXCR, keeping a single row per CDR3 protein. This table has approximately 630,000 distinct CDR3 sequences, 7% to 7.5% appearing once. The germline V gene encodes CDR1 SGHVS and CDR2 FNYEAQ. Trimming shortened V by 1 base and J by 1 base, and 18 bases separated the two germline ends. The CDR3 runs 18 residues. These data were likewise used in another study, on yellow fever vaccine responses in identical twins. In that study: Twins showed a vaccine T cell response that reportedly seemed partly convergent, partly personalized.

J is TRBJ2-3 and V is TRBV7-6; the D call may be TRBD1 or TRBD2 (5 bases each). Sequencing was carried out using PBMCs. This receptor was obtained from a woman aged 18-29 years in good health. The CDR3 sequence is CASSLGAPGLLGTDTQYF. CDR3 DNA: TGTGCCAGCAGCTTAGGGGCCCCGGGGCTACTTGGCACAGATACGCAGTATTTT.